This T cell receptor (beta chain) was sequenced in a study of OX40 agonist ivuxolimab in advanced cancers. Study context: Patients in dose escalation had liver, melanoma, kidney or head and neck cancers. Prior anti-PD-1, anti-PD-L1 or anti-CTLA-4 therapy did not bar entry, and 40% had some. Two cutaneous melanoma patients and one hepatocellular carcinoma patient, three in all, had partial responses.

On cycle 4 day 1 and cycle 7 day 1, as well as at baseline, blood was sampled. The CDR3 contains 14 residues. Trimming took 5 bases from V and 1 from J, leaving 10 bases between them. Germline CDR1 is SEHNR and CDR2 is FQNEAQ (reference sequence). Here immunoSEQ multiplex PCR was the method, and the copy in TCRdb shows in-frame clones only, minus some. This table holds some 76,000 clones, just under 85% found once. This TCR came from an adult with an advanced solid tumor such as melanoma, head and neck, liver or kidney cancer. The material was CD4+ or CD8+ T cells sorted from blood, obtained in a trial of the OX40 agonist ivuxolimab. This chain uses TRBV7-9 with TRBJ2-3; D is uncertain. The CDR3 nucleotides read TGTGCCAGCAGCCCGACTGTCGGCACAGATACGCAGTATTTT. This encodes CASSPTVGTDTQYF.